The next 25 T cell receptor beta chains were all read from a single sample in a study of blood T cell repertoires in COVID-19. Assay used: immunoSEQ multiplex PCR; TCRdb lists only in-frame clones, some missing. The sample gives some 210,000 clones, approximately 90% of which show up once; less than 7.5% is in the top ten. Sequenced material: peripheral blood. The source is a middle-aged woman who had recovered from COVID-19.

This chain's CDR3 is CAWQTGQGEKLFF. DNA for the CDR3: TGTGCCTGGCAGACAGGGCAAGGAGAAAAACTGTTTTTT. The chain is built from TRBV30 and TRBJ1-4; 7 bases fit TRBD1. CDR1 is GTSNPN and CDR2 is SVGIG in the germline V gene (reference sequence). CDR3 length equals 13 residues. J gave up 8 bases and V 5 bases, and 8 bases lay outside the gene matches.

A single count supports this clone. The rearrangement uses TRBV9 and TRBJ1-6, with D possibly TRBD1 on 6 matching bases. The CDR3 sequence is 14 residues long. Trimming left V 3 bases short and J 10 bases short, with 14 bases between. The germline gives CDR1 SGDLS, CDR2 YYNGEE. This CDR3 reads CASSDRVGGSPLHF. CDR3 coding DNA: TGTGCCAGCAGCGACAGGGTCGGCGGATCACCCCTCCACTTT.

This clone was picked up a small number of times. The gene calls are TRBV19 and TRBJ2-5; D is perhaps TRBD1 (5 bases). The CDR3 is 13 residues long. V was clipped by 5 bases and J by 2 bases, with 9 bases between them. CDR1 and CDR2 (germline): LNHDA, SQIVND (reference sequence). CDR3 residues: CASSPSGQETQYF. CDR3 DNA sequence: TGTGCCAGTAGTCCATCAGGGCAAGAGACCCAGTACTTC.

This sequence joins TRBV30 and TRBJ1-6, with D possibly TRBD1 on 6 matching bases. Germline V CDR1 and CDR2: GTSNPN, SVGIG (reference sequence). The CDR3 is 14 amino acids. V was clipped by 5 bases and J by 10 bases, with 18 bases between them. The CDR3 DNA reads TGTGCCTGGCTTACAGGGCTTCCAGGATCACCCCTCCACTTT. Translating it yields CAWLTGLPGSPLHF.

V and J are TRBV5-4 and TRBJ2-3; 15 nucleotides agree with TRBD2. This CDR3 is 17 amino acids long. Germline CDR1 reads SGHNT; CDR2 reads YYREEE (reference sequence). With V trimmed by 5 bases and J by 3 bases, 7 bases remained unmatched. CDR3 sequence: CASRTGLAGGGTDTQYF. The CDR3 DNA reads as TGTGCCAGCAGAACGGGACTAGCGGGAGGAGGGACAGATACGCAGTATTTT.

This clone was seen only a few times. This CDR3 reads CASSEEGGQPQHF. The CDR3 nucleotides read TGTGCCAGCAGTGAAGAAGGGGGTCAGCCCCAGCATTTT. The J gene is TRBJ1-5, the V gene TRBV2; D perhaps matches TRBD1 (6 bases). Germline values: CDR1 SNHLY, CDR2 FYNNEI. The V end lost 1 base, the J end lost 6 bases, and 7 bases lay between the germline ends. This CDR3 region has 13 residues. The entire variable domain, with the rest obtained from reference TRBV2 and TRBJ1-5, is as follows: EPEVTQTPSHQVTQMGQEVILRCVPISNHLYFYWYRQILGQKVEFLVSFYNNEISEKSEIFDDQFSVERPDGSNFTLKIRSTKLEDSAMYFCASSEEGGQPQHFGDGTRLSIL.

The chain employs TRBV9 and TRBJ2-1; 8 bases fit TRBD2. Trimming at V came to 3 bases and at J to 0 bases, leaving 2 bases not matched to a gene. Germline CDR1 SGDLS, CDR2 YYNGEE. The CDR3 is 15 amino acids. The CDR3 sequence: CASSASGSSYNEQFF. The CDR3 DNA reads TGTGCCAGCAGCGCGAGCGGGAGCTCCTACAATGAGCAGTTCTTC.

V is TRBV6-1 and J is TRBJ1-1; D gene unclear. Germline V gene sequence: CDR1 MNHNS, CDR2 SASEGT. The CDR3 totals 16 residues. V lost 4 bases and J lost 1, with 16 bases in between. DNA for the CDR3: TGTGCCAGCAGTGCAGATAGAAGGCGCGGGAACACTGAAGCTTTCTTT. Translating gives CASSADRRRGNTEAFF.

The J gene is TRBJ1-5, the V gene TRBV6-5; a possible D gene is TRBD1 (5 bases). Between the trimmed V and J ends, which lost 2 bases and 11 bases, there was a span of 19 bases. Germline-derived CDR1 and CDR2 are MNHEY and SVGAGI. The CDR3 extends over 15 amino acids. The CDR3 coding sequence is TGTGCCAGCAGTTACGAGGCAGGCCCAGGGATGGCCCAGCATTTT. This encodes CASSYEAGPGMAQHF.

The chain uses TRBV11-1 and TRBJ2-1, with 10 nucleotides matching TRBD2. Germline lookup yields CDR1 SGHAT and CDR2 FQDESV (reference sequence). J lost 10 bases, V lost 3 bases, and 9 bases had no gene match. The CDR3 is made up of 15 amino acids. CDR3 DNA: TGTGCCAGCAGCTTTAAGCTAGCGGGAGTCCGCGAGCAGTTCTTC. It translates to CASSFKLAGVREQFF.

This chain's CDR3 is CASSVGSSYNSPLHF. The CDR3 nucleotides are TGTGCCAGCAGCGTAGGCAGCTCCTATAATTCACCCCTCCACTTT. V is TRBV9 and J is TRBJ1-6; unclear D gene. The CDR3 spans 15 residues. The V gene's germline CDR1 is SGDLS and CDR2 YYNGEE. Trimming took 0 bases from V and 0 from J, leaving 4 bases between them.

V usage is TRBV19 and J usage is TRBJ2-1, with a possible D match to TRBD2 (6 bases). The CDR3 sequence is 15 residues long. Trimming removed 6 bases at V and 5 bases at J, with 17 bases between. CDR1 and CDR2 from the germline V gene are LNHDA and SQIVND (reference sequence). CDR3 sequence (DNA): TGTGCCAGTAGCCGAACCGGGACTTCAAACAATGAGCAGTTCTTC. This codes for CASSRTGTSNNEQFF.

The gene calls are TRBV5-6 and TRBJ2-3; D might be TRBD2 (6 bases). V lost 0 bases to trimming and J lost 2 bases, with 13 bases between them. Germline values: CDR1 SGHDT, CDR2 YYEEEE. The CDR3 spans 16 residues. DNA for the CDR3: TGTGCCAGCAGCTTGGGGACTATAACTACCACAGATACGCAGTATTTT. The encoded protein is CASSLGTITTTDTQYF.

The genes are TRBV6-5 and TRBJ2-7, with 8 bases identical to TRBD1. The CDR3 loop spans 15 amino acids. Germline CDR1 is MNHEY and CDR2 is SVGAGI. V shed 7 bases, J shed 3 bases, and the junction held 11 bases outside the gene matches. The CDR3 DNA follows: TGTGCCAGCACCCCGGCAGGACAGGGATTCTACGAGCAGTACTTC. This gives the protein CASTPAGQGFYEQYF.

Regarding this clone: At the DNA level, this CDR3 is encoded by other sequences in the same sample as well. The rearrangement uses TRBV11-3 and TRBJ2-1; D might be TRBD2 (5 bases). The CDR3 length is 13 residues. Trimming left V 4 bases short and J 4 bases short, with 8 bases between. Germline CDR1 reads SGHNT; CDR2 reads YENEEA. The CDR3 protein is CASSSSGYNEQFF. The CDR3 DNA reads TGTGCCAGCAGCTCGAGCGGTTACAATGAGCAGTTCTTC.

V usage is TRBV7-2 and J usage is TRBJ2-7, with D possibly being TRBD2 (6 bases). Germline CDR1 reads SGHTA; CDR2 reads FQGNSA. The V end was cut by 1 base, the J end by 3 bases, with 13 bases between. The CDR3 has 15 amino acids. CDR3 sequence reads: CASSLGPGAVYEQYF. The CDR3 DNA follows: TGTGCCAGCAGCTTAGGCCCGGGAGCGGTCTACGAGCAGTACTTC.

This rearrangement joins TRBV19 to TRBJ2-1, with D perhaps TRBD2 (5 bases). CDR1 LNHDA and CDR2 SQIVND come from the germline V gene (reference sequence). The CDR3 has 13 residues. Trimming removed 0 bases from V and 9 bases from J, with 9 bases in between. The CDR3 is CASSIDTEGEQFF. CDR3 nucleotides: TGTGCCAGTAGTATAGATACCGAGGGTGAGCAGTTCTTC. Complete variable domain (other parts from reference TRBV19 and TRBJ2-1): DGGITQSPKYLFRKEGQNVTLSCEQNLNHDAMYWYRQDPGQGLRLIYYSQIVNDFQKGDIAEGYSVSREKKESFPLTVTSAQKNPTAFYLCASSIDTEGEQFFGPGTRLTVL.

The rearrangement uses TRBV27 and TRBJ2-7; 13 bases map to TRBD2. Trimming cost V 8 bases and J 6 bases; bases outside gene matches: 13. The CDR3 totals 16 residues. Germline V gene sequence: CDR1 MNHEY, CDR2 SMNVEV (reference sequence). CDR3 in DNA: TGTGCCAGCTCCGGGACTAGCGGGGTTGCTATGGTCGAGCAGTACTTC. It encodes CASSGTSGVAMVEQYF.

This chain connects TRBV10-3 to TRBJ1-2, with TRBD1 matching 7 bases. CDR3 length: 17 amino acids. From germline, CDR1 is ENHRY and CDR2 SYGVKD. J gave up 5 bases and V 2 bases, and 14 bases lay outside the gene matches. CDR3 in amino acids: CAISELTGTARPYGYTF. CDR3 nucleotide sequence: TGTGCCATCAGTGAGCTGACGGGGACAGCCCGACCTTATGGCTACACCTTC.

The chain carries TRBV9 and TRBJ2-1; 7 nucleotides line up with TRBD2. With V trimmed by 4 bases and J by 0 bases, 7 bases remained unmatched. Germline V lookup: CDR1 SGDLS, CDR2 YYNGEE. This CDR3 is built from 16 residues. In DNA, the CDR3 is TGTGCCAGCAGCATAAGTGGCGGGAGCTCCTACAATGAGCAGTTCTTC. The encoded protein is CASSISGGSSYNEQFF.

The chain couples TRBV6-5 to TRBJ1-2; no firm D call. Trimming removed 9 bases at V and 7 bases at J, with 24 bases between. CDR1 and CDR2 (germline): MNHEY, SVGAGI. The CDR3 loop spans 15 amino acids. The CDR3 region is CASWDAADAGGGYTF. CDR3 nucleotide sequence: TGTGCCAGTTGGGATGCGGCCGACGCCGGAGGTGGCTACACCTTC.

The chain links TRBV9 to TRBJ1-1; 9 bases agree with TRBD1. This CDR3 contains 14 residues. The trim removed 4 bases at V and 5 bases at J, leaving 6 bases unmatched. Germline CDR1 reads SGDLS; CDR2 reads YYNGEE. CDR3 nucleotides: TGTGCCAGCAGCTACGGGACAGGGAGTACTGAAGCTTTCTTT. It yields the protein CASSYGTGSTEAFF.

The chain links TRBV11-2 to TRBJ2-7; maybe TRBD1 (6 bases). The V gene's germline CDR1 is SGHAT and CDR2 FQNNGV. The CDR3 extends over 15 amino acids. Trimming cost V 5 bases and J 0 bases, with 14 bases left between them. CDR3 region: CASSEGTSRSYEQYF. CDR3 coding DNA: TGTGCCAGCAGCGAAGGGACATCTCGCTCCTACGAGCAGTACTTC.

The chain employs TRBV5-1 and TRBJ2-5; TRBD1 might be the D (5 bases). The germline V gene has CDR1 SGHRS and CDR2 YFSETQ. The V end lost 0 bases, the J end lost 5 bases, and 8 bases lay between the germline ends. The CDR3 totals 13 residues. In nucleotides, the CDR3 is TGCGCCAGCAGCTTGGGTCCAGGGGAGACCCAGTACTTC. Protein sequence: CASSLGPGETQYF.

V gene TRBV19 combines with J gene TRBJ1-5; TRBD1 might be the D (5 bases). CDR1 LNHDA and CDR2 SQIVND come from the germline V gene (reference sequence). Trimming left V 3 bases short and J 4 bases short, with 13 bases between. This CDR3 is 15 amino acids long. In DNA, the CDR3 is TGTGCCAGTAGTATTTTGGGGCTTGGTAATCAGCCCCAGCATTTT. Its translation: CASSILGLGNQPQHF.